The clone carrying this T cell receptor beta chain was recorded a few times. Its antigen remains unidentified. These data come from a study of T cells after yellow fever vaccination. Overall study results and limits: The presence of abundant clonotypes contaminating from the bulk population was possible in FACS-sorted repertoires. Post-booster repertoires contained most primary-vaccination clones again (roughly 96% CD4, 88% CD8). Weaker overall was a secondary response that nonetheless peaked faster, on day 5 versus 15.

MiXCR, run by TCRdb on the 5' RACE reads, gives a single entry per CDR3 protein. The sample yields 450,000 to 600,000 distinct CDR3 sequences, roughly 14% seen once. The CDR3 runs to 15 residues. The V gene end was trimmed by 3 bases and the J gene end by 0 bases; junction bases not matched to a gene: 4. Germline loops: CDR1 MNHEY, CDR2 SVGAGI. The TCR comes from a man younger than 45 who received the YFV17D yellow fever vaccine. This chain uses TRBV6-5 with TRBJ2-7; 8 bases line up with TRBD2. This sample comprised PBMCs, obtained on the day of the yellow fever booster vaccination. CDR3 residues: CASSYGAGVSYEQYF. CDR3 DNA sequence: TGTGCCAGCAGTTATGGAGCGGGAGTCTCCTACGAGCAGTACTTC.